What follows are 30 T cell receptor beta chains derived from one specimen sequenced in a study of CD8 T cells in Susac syndrome. It was with random hexamers that 0.5 to 1 ug RNA was reverse transcribed. TCRdb reprocessed the immunoSEQ multiplex PCR reads with MiXCR, giving one entry per CDR3 protein. The top ten hold about 0.091% of the sample, which has about 210,000 distinct CDR3 sequences, 95% seen once. The specimen was CD4+ T cells from PBMCs. The receptors were gathered from a human donor with multiple sclerosis.

The chain uses TRBV11-2 and TRBJ2-1; D gene unclear. The length of the CDR3 is 16 residues. V was trimmed by 3 bases and J by 4 bases, leaving 16 bases between them. Germline V gene lookup returns CDR1 SGHAT and CDR2 FQNNGV. The CDR3 spells CASSFTRVWQYNEQFF. The CDR3 region has the DNA TGTGCCAGCAGCTTCACTCGCGTGTGGCAGTACAATGAGCAGTTCTTC.

The chain links TRBV7-9 to TRBJ2-3; D is possibly TRBD1 (5 bases). Germline assignment: CDR1 SEHNR and CDR2 FQNEAQ (reference sequence). CDR3 size: 14 residues. V lost 2 bases and J 5 bases, leaving 11 bases between the germline ends. Written as DNA, the CDR3 is TGTGCCAGCAGCTTAAGTGGGGCAGGAGATACGCAGTATTTT. Amino acids: CASSLSGAGDTQYF.

This chain joins TRBV20-1 and TRBJ1-1; D is unclear. The CDR3 is made up of 12 amino acids. V was pared by 3 bases and J by 1 base, with 6 bases between. Germline V lookup: CDR1 DFQATT, CDR2 SNEGSKA (reference sequence). DNA for the CDR3: TGCAGTGCTAGTACCGGGAACACTGAAGCTTTCTTT. Protein: CSASTGNTEAFF.

The chain employs TRBV24-1 and TRBJ2-1, with 9 bases identical to TRBD2. The CDR3 sequence is 16 residues long. Germline values: CDR1 KGHDR, CDR2 SFDVKD. J was trimmed by 4 bases and V by 3 bases; bases with no gene match: 6. The CDR3 loop is CATSDPTSGNYNEQFF. CDR3 bases: TGTGCCACCAGTGATCCGACTAGCGGAAATTACAATGAGCAGTTCTTC.

CDR3 in DNA: TGTGCCAGCAGCCAAGATGGTGGTACAGGGGACTATGGCTACACCTTC. It codes for CASSQDGGTGDYGYTF. The chain uses TRBV3-1 and TRBJ1-2, with TRBD1 identical over 7 bases. Germline V gene sequence: CDR1 LGHDT, CDR2 YNNKEL (reference sequence). The CDR3 covers 16 residues. After removal of 0 bases from V and 3 bases from J, the junction contained 7 bases not matched to a gene.

The gene calls are TRBV18 and TRBJ2-2; D unresolved. V lost 1 base and J 6 bases, leaving 12 bases between the germline ends. Germline CDR1 KGHSH, CDR2 LQKENI. The CDR3 runs to 15 residues. CDR3 bases: TGTGCCAGCTCACCACTGTCGGACCGGGCCGGGGAGCTGTTTTTT. Its protein product is CASSPLSDRAGELFF.

The V call is TRBV14, the J call TRBJ1-5; TRBD1 matches 9 bases. CDR1 SGHDN and CDR2 FVKESK come from the germline V gene. V lost 5 bases and J lost 9; bases outside the gene matches: 5. The CDR3 spans 13 residues. This chain's CDR3 is CASSVGQGSPQHF. Written as DNA, the CDR3 is TGTGCCAGCAGCGTAGGACAGGGGTCGCCCCAGCATTTT. The full variable domain, completed using reference TRBV14 and TRBJ1-5, is EAGVTQFPSHSVIEKGQTVTLRCDPISGHDNLYWYRRVMGKEIKFLLHFVKESKQDESGMPNNRFLAERTGGTYSTLKVQPAELEDSGVYFCASSVGQGSPQHFGDGTRLSIL.

The V call is TRBV28, the J call TRBJ1-2; no clear D. Trimming pared 7 bases from V and 8 bases from J, leaving 14 bases between. CDR3 length: 12 residues. CDR1 is MDHEN, CDR2 SYDVKM, per germline. The CDR3 reads CASTPSVGGYTF. The CDR3 DNA sequence: TGTGCCAGCACCCCCTCTGTTGGCGGCTACACCTTC.

This clonotype was seen once. This chain connects TRBV9 to TRBJ2-7; maybe TRBD1 (6 bases). Trimming took 0 bases from V and 3 from J, leaving 10 bases between them. Per the germline V gene, CDR1 is SGDLS and CDR2 is YYNGEE. The CDR3 contains 14 residues. The CDR3 reads CASSVGTEGYEQYF. The CDR3 coding sequence is TGTGCCAGCAGCGTAGGGACAGAGGGCTACGAGCAGTACTTC.

This chain links TRBV3-1 with TRBJ2-5; D gene ambiguous. This CDR3 has 11 amino acids. Per the germline V gene, CDR1 is LGHDT and CDR2 is YNNKEL (reference sequence). Trimming took 0 bases from V and 6 from J, leaving 2 bases between them. The CDR3 DNA sequence: TGTGCCAGCAGCCAAGAGCAGACCCAGTACTTC. Translation gives CASSQEQTQYF.

This clonotype was seen a few times. V gene TRBV6-5 combines with J gene TRBJ2-2; D possibly corresponds to TRBD1 (6 bases). Germline V lookup: CDR1 MNHEY, CDR2 SVGAGI. V lost 5 bases, J lost 5 bases, and 9 bases lay in between. The CDR3 has 13 amino acids. CDR3 nucleotides: TGTGCCAGCAGTCAAAGGGGGACCGGGGAGCTGTTTTTT. Encoded protein: CASSQRGTGELFF.

The V gene is TRBV12-3 or TRBV12-4, the J gene TRBJ2-7; D might be TRBD1 or TRBD2, each matching 5 bases. V lost 6 bases, J lost 7 bases, and 25 bases lay in between. CDR3 length: 16 residues. The CDR3 bases are TGTGCCAGCAGCCAAATAGGGACCTCAAAAAGGCGTGAGCAGTACTTC. This codes for CASSQIGTSKRREQYF.

The rearrangement links TRBV29-1 to TRBJ1-3; D is unresolved. CDR3 length equals 14 residues. Trimming cost V 7 bases and J 4 bases, with 17 bases left between them. Germline CDR1 is SQVTM and CDR2 is ANQGSEA. CDR3 sequence reads: CSAVLAFSGNTIYF. The CDR3, as DNA: TGCAGCGCTGTGTTAGCGTTTTCAGGAAACACCATATATTTT.

V and J are TRBV20-1 and TRBJ2-5, with a weak D call TRBD2 (6 bases). Germline V gene lookup returns CDR1 DFQATT and CDR2 SNEGSKA (reference sequence). The CDR3 sequence is 12 residues long. The CDR3 DNA reads TGCATTTTGGACTATCGAAAAGAGACCCAGTACTTC. It translates to CILDYRKETQYF.

The chain is built from TRBV10-3 and TRBJ2-7, with D perhaps TRBD1 (6 bases). The V gene lost 6 bases and the J gene lost 2 bases, with 11 bases spanning the gap. The CDR3 loop spans 13 amino acids. Looked up from germline, CDR1 is ENHRY and CDR2 is SYGVKD. The CDR3 loop is CAIRRTGPYEQYF. The DNA for the CDR3 is TGTGCCATCAGAAGAACAGGGCCCTACGAGCAGTACTTC.

V is TRBV7-2 and J is TRBJ2-7, with a tentative D call TRBD2 (5 bases). The germline V and J ends were trimmed by 4 bases and 0 bases, with 10 bases remaining between them. The CDR3 totals 14 residues. Germline CDR1 reads SGHTA; CDR2 reads FQGNSA. CDR3 DNA: TGTGCCAGCAGCTATGGACTTCTCTCCTACGAGCAGTACTTC. Translating gives CASSYGLLSYEQYF. Full variable domain (remainder filled in from reference TRBV7-2 and TRBJ2-7): GAGVSQSPSNKVTEKGKDVELRCDPISGHTALYWYRQSLGQGLEFLIYFQGNSAPDKSGLPSDRFSAERTGGSVSTLTIQRTQQEDSAVYLCASSYGLLSYEQYFGPGTRLTVT.

The chain is built from TRBV6-2 or TRBV6-3 and TRBJ2-7; tentative D call: TRBD1 (7 bases). The V end lost 2 bases, the J end lost 3 bases, and 20 bases lay between the germline ends. CDR3 length equals 17 residues. Germline CDR1 is MNHEY and CDR2 is SVGEGT. CDR3 coding DNA: TGTGCCAGCAGTTACGGCGGGACAGTGGGCGAGATCTACGAGCAGTACTTC. This encodes CASSYGGTVGEIYEQYF.

V usage is TRBV20-1 and J usage is TRBJ2-5; TRBD1 matches 7 bases. The CDR3 has 12 amino acids. V shed 7 bases, J shed 7 bases, and the junction held 9 bases outside the gene matches. Germline V lookup: CDR1 DFQATT, CDR2 SNEGSKA (reference sequence). Written as DNA, the CDR3 is TGCAGTGTTCAACAGGGGATGGGGACCCAGTACTTC. Protein: CSVQQGMGTQYF.

The chain has TRBV5-6 and TRBJ2-3; D not certain. Germline CDR1 is SGHDT and CDR2 is YYEEEE. Trimming removed 4 bases from V and 3 bases from J, with 15 bases in between. This CDR3 spans 15 amino acids. The CDR3 loop is CASSLGFGETDTQYF. The CDR3 region has the DNA TGTGCCAGCAGCCTGGGCTTCGGAGAGACAGATACGCAGTATTTT.

CDR3 residues: CASSPKWSGSIYNEQFF. The CDR3 DNA is TGTGCCAGCAGCCCTAAGTGGAGCGGGAGTATATACAATGAGCAGTTCTTC. This chain joins TRBV13 and TRBJ2-1, with 8 bases lining up with TRBD2. Germline V lookup: CDR1 PRHDT, CDR2 FYEKMQ (reference sequence). The CDR3 is 17 amino acids. J gave up 4 bases and V 5 bases, and 13 bases lay outside the gene matches.

This chain joins TRBV20-1 and TRBJ1-5; 7 nucleotides align to TRBD1. The junction had 6 bases not matched to a gene; V was cut back by 1 base and J by 3 bases. The CDR3 sequence is 15 residues long. Germline CDR1 DFQATT, CDR2 SNEGSKA (reference sequence). The CDR3 DNA sequence: TGCAGTGCTAGAGGAACCGGGACAGTCAATCAGCCCCAGCATTTT. Its protein product is CSARGTGTVNQPQHF.

This chain joins TRBV7-9 and TRBJ2-1; 7 bases line up with TRBD1. Germline-derived CDR1 and CDR2 are SEHNR and FQNEAQ (reference sequence). J lost 5 bases, V lost 7 bases, and 11 bases had no gene match. The CDR3 spans 15 residues. CDR3: CASILRGTANNEQFF. The CDR3 DNA reads TGTGCCAGCATCCTTAGGGGGACAGCGAACAATGAGCAGTTCTTC.

The chain employs TRBV5-1 and TRBJ1-2; D remains unclear. V shed 9 bases and J shed 0 bases, with 12 bases lying between them. This CDR3 is 13 amino acids long. Germline values: CDR1 SGHRS, CDR2 YFSETQ. CDR3 sequence reads: CATAPGSNYGYTF. CDR3 DNA: TGCGCCACCGCACCGGGGTCTAACTATGGCTACACCTTC.

The rearrangement uses TRBV6-6 and TRBJ2-4, with 11 nucleotides matching TRBD2. The CDR3 has 13 residues. V was clipped by 9 bases and J by 6 bases; unmatched bases: 4. Per the germline V gene, CDR1 is MNHNY and CDR2 is SVGAGI (reference sequence). The CDR3: CASLTSGRNIQYF. The DNA of the CDR3 is TGTGCCAGTCTAACTAGCGGGAGAAACATTCAGTACTTC.

The V and J genes are TRBV7-6 and TRBJ2-5; D not resolved. CDR3 length: 13 amino acids. Trimming cost V 5 bases and J 4 bases, with 11 bases left between them. The germline gives CDR1 SGHVS, CDR2 FNYEAQ. CDR3 sequence reads: CASSPSLGETQYF. As DNA, the CDR3 is TGTGCCAGCAGCCCCTCCCTGGGAGAGACCCAGTACTTC.

The rearrangement uses TRBV5-1 and TRBJ2-7; possible D gene TRBD1, 5 bases. Per the germline V gene, CDR1 is SGHRS and CDR2 is YFSETQ. Trimming pared 1 base from V and 2 bases from J, leaving 10 bases between. The CDR3 extends over 14 amino acids. Here the CDR3 reads CASSLIPGPYEQYF. CDR3 sequence (DNA): TGCGCCAGCAGCTTGATTCCAGGGCCCTACGAGCAGTACTTC.

The chain couples TRBV24-1 to TRBJ2-3, with 8 bases fitting TRBD2. V was pared by 4 bases and J by 0 bases, with 5 bases of the junction left unmatched. Germline V gene data show CDR1 as KGHDR and CDR2 as SFDVKD. This CDR3 contains 16 residues. The CDR3 protein is CATSEAGAGSTDTQYF. For the CDR3, the DNA is TGTGCCACCAGTGAAGCGGGAGCTGGTAGCACAGATACGCAGTATTTT.

This sequence joins TRBV9 and TRBJ2-1; no firm D call. Trimming took 0 bases from V and 6 from J, leaving 10 bases between them. CDR1 is SGDLS, CDR2 YYNGEE, per germline. The CDR3 spans 14 residues. CDR3 nucleotide sequence: TGTGCCAGCAGCGTAGACCACGGTATCAATGAGCAGTTCTTC. Translation: CASSVDHGINEQFF.

This rearrangement joins TRBV6-5 to TRBJ2-6; D is ambiguous. This CDR3 is built from 15 residues. V was clipped by 2 bases and J by 3 bases, with 8 bases between them. In germline, CDR1 is MNHEY, CDR2 SVGAGI. The CDR3 here is CASSYESVGANVLTF. The CDR3 nucleotides read TGTGCCAGCAGTTACGAATCGGTTGGGGCCAACGTCCTGACTTTC.

The rearrangement uses TRBV20-1 and TRBJ1-5; D uncertain. Germline V gives CDR1 DFQATT, CDR2 SNEGSKA (reference sequence). The CDR3 sequence is 16 residues long. The V end was cut by 1 base, the J end by 0 bases, with 13 bases between. This chain's CDR3 is CSARGGGPNSNQPQHF. CDR3 DNA sequence: TGCAGTGCTAGAGGAGGAGGGCCTAATAGCAATCAGCCCCAGCATTTT.